This TCR beta chain appears in the sequencing data of a study of blood T cell repertoires in COVID-19. As for the study in general: The United States, Italy and Spain were the sources of the acute and convalescent COVID-19 samples. In each case, the material was cDNA or gDNA derived from T cells, B-cell-depleted T cells, or PBMCs.

As processed by the authors: Reference gene primer amplification gave nucleated cell count estimates. Sequencing was performed with immunoSEQ multiplex PCR; in TCRdb, only in-frame clones are kept and a portion is missing. The V and J calls and clone size come from that table; D and trimming were worked out from the DNA. The table has 250,000 to 350,000 clones, around 90% seen once; the top ten hold about 2.5%. V was pared by 5 bases and J by 7 bases, with 11 bases of the junction left unmatched. The CDR3 sequence is 15 residues long. Germline V gene data show CDR1 as SNHLY and CDR2 as FYNNEI. The chain combines TRBV2 with TRBJ1-2, with 9 bases matching TRBD1. Sequenced sample: peripheral blood. This clonotype originated in a man younger than 30 with active or convalescent COVID-19. The CDR3 protein is CASSTIVGQGGGYTF. CDR3 DNA: TGTGCCAGCAGTACAATCGTGGGACAGGGTGGTGGCTACACCTTC.